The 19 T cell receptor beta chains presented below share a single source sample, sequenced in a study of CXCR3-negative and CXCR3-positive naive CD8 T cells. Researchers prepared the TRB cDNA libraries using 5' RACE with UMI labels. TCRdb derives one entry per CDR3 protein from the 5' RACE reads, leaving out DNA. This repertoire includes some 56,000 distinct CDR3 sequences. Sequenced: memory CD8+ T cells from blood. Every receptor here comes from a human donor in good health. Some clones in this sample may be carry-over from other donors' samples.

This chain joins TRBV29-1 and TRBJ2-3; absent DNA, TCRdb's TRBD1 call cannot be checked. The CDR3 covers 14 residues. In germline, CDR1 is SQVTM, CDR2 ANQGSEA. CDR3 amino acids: CSVNRQGRTDTQYF.

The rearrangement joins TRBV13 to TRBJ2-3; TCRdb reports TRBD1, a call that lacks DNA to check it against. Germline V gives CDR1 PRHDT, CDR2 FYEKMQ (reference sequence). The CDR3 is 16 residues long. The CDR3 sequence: CASSLGGTTRTDTQYF.

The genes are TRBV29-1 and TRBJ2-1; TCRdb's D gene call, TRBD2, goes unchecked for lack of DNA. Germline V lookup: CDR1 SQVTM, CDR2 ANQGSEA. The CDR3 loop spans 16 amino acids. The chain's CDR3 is CSVEGGLAGGLNEQFF.

This chain's CDR3 is CASTAPTEDEQFF. The chain couples TRBV7-9 to TRBJ2-1; with no DNA, the TCRdb D assignment of TRBD2 cannot be verified. This CDR3 spans 13 amino acids. Germline CDR1 is SEHNR and CDR2 is FQNEAQ (reference sequence).

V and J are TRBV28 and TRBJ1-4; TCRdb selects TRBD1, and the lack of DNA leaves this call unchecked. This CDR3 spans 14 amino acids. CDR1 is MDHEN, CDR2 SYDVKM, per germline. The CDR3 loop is CASSFLGQGEKLFF.

This CDR3 reads CASSLVNGRSGYTF. The chain uses TRBV7-8 and TRBJ1-2. The CDR3 totals 14 residues. CDR1 is SGHVS and CDR2 is FQNEAQ in the germline V gene. Looking up the rest from reference TRBV7-8 and TRBJ1-2 gives the full variable domain: GAGVSQSPRYKVAKRGQDVALRCDPISGHVSLFWYQQALGQGPEFLTYFQNEAQLDKSGLPSDRFFAERPEGSVSTLKIQRTQQEDSAVYLCASSLVNGRSGYTFGSGTRLTVV.

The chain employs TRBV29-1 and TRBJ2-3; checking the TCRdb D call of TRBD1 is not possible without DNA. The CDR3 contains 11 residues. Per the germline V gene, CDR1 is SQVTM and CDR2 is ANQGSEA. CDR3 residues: CSVPPIDTQYF.

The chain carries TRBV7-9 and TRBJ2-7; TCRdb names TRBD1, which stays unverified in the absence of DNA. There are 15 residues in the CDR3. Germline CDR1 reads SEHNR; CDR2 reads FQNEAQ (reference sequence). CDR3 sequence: CASSLSGQHSYEQYF.

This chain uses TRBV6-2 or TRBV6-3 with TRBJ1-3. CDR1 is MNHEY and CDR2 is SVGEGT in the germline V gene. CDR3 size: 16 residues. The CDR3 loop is CASKTRRGNSGNTIYF.

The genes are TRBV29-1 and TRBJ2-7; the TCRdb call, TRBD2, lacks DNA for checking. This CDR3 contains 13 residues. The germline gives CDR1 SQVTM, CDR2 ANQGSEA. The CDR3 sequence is CSVESDYPYEQYF.

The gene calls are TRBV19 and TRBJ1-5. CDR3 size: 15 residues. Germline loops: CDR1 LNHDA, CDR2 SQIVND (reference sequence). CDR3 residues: CASSIEEYSNQPQHF.

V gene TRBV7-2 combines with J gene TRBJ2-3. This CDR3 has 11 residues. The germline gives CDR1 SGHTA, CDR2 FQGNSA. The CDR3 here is CASSWSSAQYF.

The CDR3 loop reads CSAQGITNYGYTF. This chain joins TRBV20-1 and TRBJ1-2; TCRdb designates TRBD1, a call that cannot be tested without DNA. The CDR3 runs 13 residues. Germline V CDR1 and CDR2: DFQATT, SNEGSKA (reference sequence).

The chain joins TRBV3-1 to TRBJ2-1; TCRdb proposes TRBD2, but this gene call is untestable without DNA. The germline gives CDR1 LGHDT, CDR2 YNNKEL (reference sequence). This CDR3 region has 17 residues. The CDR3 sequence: CASSQDWPAGDYNEQFF.

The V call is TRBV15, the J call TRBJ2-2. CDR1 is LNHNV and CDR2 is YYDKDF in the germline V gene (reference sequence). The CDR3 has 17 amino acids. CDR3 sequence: CATSRVNSDENTGELFF.

The chain's CDR3 is CASSQGVYPAGELFF. V usage is TRBV4-3 and J usage is TRBJ2-2. This CDR3 spans 15 amino acids. Germline V gene data show CDR1 as LGHNA and CDR2 as YSLEER.

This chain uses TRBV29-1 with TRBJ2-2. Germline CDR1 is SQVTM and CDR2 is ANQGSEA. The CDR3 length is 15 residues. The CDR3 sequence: CSVVSSVSNTGELFF.

Here the CDR3 reads CASSNAGTSGTTPYEQYF. The J gene is TRBJ2-7, the V gene TRBV6-2 or TRBV6-3; the TRBD2 assignment by TCRdb is unverifiable without DNA. Germline CDR1 reads MNHEY; CDR2 reads SVGEGT. This CDR3 is 18 amino acids long.

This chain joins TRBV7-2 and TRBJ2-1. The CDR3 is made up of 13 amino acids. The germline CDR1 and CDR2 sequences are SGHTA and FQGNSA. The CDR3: CASHWASYNEQFF.